These 14 T cell receptor beta chains share one sample of origin, sequenced in a study of breast tumors, draining lymph nodes, adjacent tissues (dated by TCRdb to the mid-2010s). The lymph node samples were taken from the axillary draining lymph nodes of breast cancer patients. Libraries came from multiplex PCR. TCRdb records Illumina HiSeq 2000 as the sequencer. TCRdb ran its own pipeline on the public reads, namely fastp trimming at Q25 and MiXCR clone calling, and kept in-frame beta chains. All rows with the same CDR3 protein become a single entry with the most common DNA and genes. The sample includes 140,000 to 150,000 distinct CDR3 sequences, with around a third observed a single time. The leading ten clones occupy roughly 2.3% of the sample. The specimen sequenced was axillary lymph node tissue. The source of these receptors is a female donor with breast cancer. Some clones in this sample may be carry-over from other donors' samples.

As regards this clonotype: It is likely a read error, because the conserved phenylalanine at the end of the CDR3 is missing. V is TRBV6-2 or TRBV6-3 and J is TRBJ1-6; 9 positions match TRBD1. V shed 6 bases, J shed 7 bases, and the junction held 16 bases outside the gene matches. CDR3 size: 18 residues. CDR1 MNHEY and CDR2 SVGEGT come from the germline V gene. The CDR3 protein is CASSLTIQGAGGNSPLHL. The CDR3 region has the DNA TGTGCCAGCAGCCTCACGATACAGGGGGCAGGCGGGAATTCACCCCTCCACCTT.

A note on this clonotype: A read error is possible here, since a much larger clone lies one base away. In DNA form, the CDR3 reads TGTGCCAGCAGCGAGGCCTCCGGCGGGGGGGTCCGCGAGCCCCAGTACTTC. Protein: CASSEASGGGVREPQYF. V is TRBV7-9 and J is TRBJ2-5, with 9 bases matching TRBD2. CDR3 length equals 17 residues. The V segment lost 5 bases and the J segment 9 bases; nucleotides outside the gene matches: 19. The germline gives CDR1 SEHNR, CDR2 FQNEAQ (reference sequence).

This chain joins TRBV12-3 or TRBV12-4 and TRBJ1-5, with D unclear. CDR3 length: 15 residues. The chain's CDR3 is CDTSVSAKGNQPQHF. CDR3 DNA sequence: TGTGATACCAGCGTTTCGGCTAAAGGCAATCAGCCCCAGCATTTT.

Note on this clonotype: A junction end diverges from the germline sequence, so it may reflect a read error. The chain recombines TRBV5-1 with TRBJ2-5, with D possibly being TRBD1 (5 bases). The CDR3 has 16 residues. CDR1 is SGHRS and CDR2 is YFSETQ in the germline V gene. CDR3 in amino acids: CASSSGQGSRQETQCF. The CDR3 coding sequence is TGCGCCAGCAGTTCTGGACAAGGATCACGGCAAGAGACCCAGTGTTTC. Using reference TRBV5-1 and TRBJ2-5 for the parts outside the CDR3, the full variable domain is KAGVTQTPRYLIKTRGQQVTLSCSPISGHRSVSWYQQTPGQGLQFLFEYFSETQRNKGNFPGRFSGRQFSNSRSEMNVSTLELGDSALYLCASSSGQGSRQETQCFGPGTRLLVL.

This clonotype was detected many times. This rearrangement joins TRBV5-1 to TRBJ2-5; 9 bases match TRBD2. J lost 5 bases, V lost 3 bases, and 5 bases had no gene match. CDR1 and CDR2 (germline): SGHRS, YFSETQ. The CDR3 covers 14 residues. CDR3 DNA sequence: TGCGCCAGCAGCTCCGTTCTAGCGGGGGAGACCCAGTACTTC. Translating it yields CASSSVLAGETQYF.

The rearrangement joins TRBV5-5 to TRBJ1-3; no firm D call. Germline V lookup: CDR1 SGHKS, CDR2 YYEKEE (reference sequence). V lost 5 bases, J lost 9 bases, and 9 bases lay in between. This CDR3 region has 11 residues. CDR3 DNA sequence: TGTGCCAGCAGTTCACTGGCCACCATATATTTT. Protein product: CASSSLATIYF. Complete variable domain (other parts from reference TRBV5-5 and TRBJ1-3): DAGVTQSPTHLIKTRGQQVTLRCSPISGHKSVSWYQQVLGQGPQFIFQYYEKEERGRGNFPDRFSARQFPNYSSELNVNALLLGDSALYLCASSSLATIYFGEGSWLTVV.

The gene calls are TRBV20-1 and TRBJ2-5, with D unclear. Germline V CDR1 and CDR2: DFQATT, SNEGSKA (reference sequence). V was trimmed by 4 bases and J by 5 bases, leaving 5 bases between them. This CDR3 spans 10 amino acids. The CDR3 coding sequence is TGCAGTGCTAAACGGGAGACCCAGTACTTC. Translating it yields CSAKRETQYF.

Many counts were recorded for this clonotype. J is TRBJ2-3 and V is TRBV5-1; possible D gene TRBD2, 5 bases. V was clipped by 1 base and J by 2 bases, with 11 bases between them. CDR1 and CDR2 from the germline V gene are SGHRS and YFSETQ. This CDR3 has 15 amino acids. This CDR3 is CASSLSSGFTDTQYF. The CDR3 DNA is TGCGCCAGCAGCTTGTCCAGCGGATTCACAGATACGCAGTATTTT.

Many counts were recorded for this clonotype. The chain joins TRBV2 to TRBJ1-2, with D possibly being TRBD1 (5 bases). Germline V lookup: CDR1 SNHLY, CDR2 FYNNEI. Between the trimmed V and J ends, which lost 4 bases and 0 bases, there was a span of 9 bases. The CDR3 is made up of 14 amino acids. This chain's CDR3 is CASSGGEANYGYTF. Here the CDR3 DNA reads TGTGCCAGCAGTGGGGGGGAAGCTAACTATGGCTACACCTTC.

This chain connects TRBV6-4 to TRBJ2-7; D remains unclear. CDR1 MRHNA and CDR2 SNTAGT come from the germline V gene. There are 10 residues in the CDR3. Between the trimmed V and J ends, which lost 7 bases and 9 bases, there was a span of 10 bases. The CDR3 reads CASTPKVQYF. The DNA of the CDR3 is TGTGCCAGCACCCCCAAGGTGCAGTACTTC.

Many counts were recorded for this clonotype. This chain joins TRBV24-1 and TRBJ2-5, with 7 bases that match TRBD2. CDR3 length: 12 residues. Per the germline V gene, CDR1 is KGHDR and CDR2 is SFDVKD. V lost 12 bases and J lost 5; bases outside the gene matches: 8. For the CDR3, the DNA is TGTGCCCGGGGAGGGCTCCGGGAGACCCAGTACTTC. This gives the protein CARGGLRETQYF.

This clonotype was detected a few times. J is TRBJ2-3 and V is TRBV10-1, with D perhaps matching TRBD1 (6 bases). This CDR3 region has 16 residues. CDR1 is WNHNN, CDR2 SYGVQD, per germline (reference sequence). V was pared by 3 bases and J by 2 bases, with 15 bases between. The CDR3 reads CASSDGRTVYTDTQYF. The CDR3 DNA reads as TGCGCCAGCAGTGACGGACGGACAGTCTACACAGATACGCAGTATTTT.

Comment on this clonotype: This may come from a read error, since a much larger clone is one base off. The chain has TRBV28 and TRBJ2-7, with D unclear. The CDR3 has 14 amino acids. Germline V gene data show CDR1 as MDHEN and CDR2 as SYDVKM. The V end lost 6 bases, the J end lost 6 bases, and 18 bases lay between the germline ends. The CDR3 DNA sequence: TGTGCCAGCAGATCCGGCAGGCCTCCTTTCGAGCAGTACTTC. Residues: CASRSGRPPFEQYF.

This chain joins TRBV20-1 and TRBJ2-1, with D possibly matching TRBD1 (6 bases). Trimming stripped 8 bases from V and 5 bases from J, with 13 bases between. This CDR3 region has 12 residues. Germline CDR1 DFQATT, CDR2 SNEGSKA (reference sequence). Written as DNA, the CDR3 is TGCAGTCCTCCGACAGGAAACAATGAGCAGTTCTTC. The encoded protein is CSPPTGNNEQFF.